Given below is one T cell receptor beta chain in context. The sample belongs to a study of blood T cell repertoires in COVID-19. Study overall: Material from acute and convalescent COVID-19 was sourced from the United States, Italy and Spain. T cells, B-cell-depleted T cells, or PBMCs provided the cDNA or gDNA that served as material.

In the original workflow: Scientists estimated how many nucleated cells there were by amplifying reference gene primers. TCRdb's copy holds only in-frame clones and misses some; the assay was immunoSEQ multiplex PCR. The DNA gave D and trimming, while V, J and clone size come from that table. The data show under 200,000 clones, with around 90% seen just once and 0.5% to 0.55% held by the top ten. The CDR3 has 13 residues. The germline V and J ends were trimmed by 3 bases and 6 bases, with 11 bases remaining between them. The germline V gene encodes CDR1 KGHSH and CDR2 LQKENI. This receptor was obtained from a man aged 45-65 years with acute or convalescent COVID-19. This chain uses TRBV18 with TRBJ1-1; TRBD1 is a possible D gene (6 bases). What was sequenced was peripheral blood. The CDR3 protein is CASSPTGMAEAFF. CDR3 nucleotides: TGTGCCAGCTCACCCACAGGGATGGCTGAAGCTTTCTTT. Drawing the rest from reference TRBV18 and TRBJ1-1, the complete variable domain is NAGVMQNPRHLVRRRGQEARLRCSPMKGHSHVYWYRQLPEEGLKFMVYLQKENIIDESGMPKERFSAEFPKEGPSILRIQQVVRGDSAAYFCASSPTGMAEAFFGQGTRLTVV.